This T cell receptor beta chain was profiled in a study of T cell responses to AZD1222 COVID-19 vaccine. Study observations and caveats: Females outnumbered males among donors, who were mostly white British; clonal diversity was possibly underestimated. Two AZD1222 administrations were followed by greater Spike-specific TCR breadth and depth. Nearly half of the spike-specific TCRs reportedly recognize variant regions that carry no mutations.

CDR3 length: 15 amino acids. Per germline, CDR1 SGHTA and CDR2 FQGNSA. Trimming left V 3 bases short and J 1 base short, with 10 bases between. Using immunoSEQ multiplex PCR, the repertoire was profiled, and TCRdb retains in-frame clones only, with some absent. The sample has 100,000 to 140,000 clones; approximately 90% are singletons. About this clone itself: The target antigen is unknown.

The clonotype originates from an adult who received the AZD1222 COVID-19 vaccine. This chain connects TRBV7-2 to TRBJ1-3; D is undetermined. Sequencing used peripheral blood, obtained 28 days after the second AZD1222 dose. The CDR3 loop reads CASSFSPASGNTIYF. In nucleotides, the CDR3 is TGTGCCAGCAGCTTCTCCCCTGCATCTGGAAACACCATATATTTT.